This T cell receptor (beta chain) was documented in a study of regulatory T cells in long-lasting Graves disease. To make TCR beta libraries, researchers used iRepertoire HTBI primers and Arm-PCR of CDR3 regions. One entry per CDR3 protein, called by TCRdb with MiXCR from the multiplex PCR reads. The table has under 800,000 distinct CDR3 sequences, roughly 15% seen once. This clonotype was recorded many times. Its specificity is unknown. CDR1 is MNHEY, CDR2 SMNVEV, per germline (reference sequence). This CDR3 comprises 12 residues. The V gene lost 8 bases and the J gene lost 5 bases, with 7 bases spanning the gap. Sample time point: newly diagnosed GD, antithyroid drugs for less than 3 months. PBMCs were the source of the RNA used for TCR sequencing. Blood from the periphery, about 9 milliliters in all, was drawn into EDTA tubes. Points from the study as a whole: When disease was persistent, TRBV28, TRBJ1-2 and TRBJ2-5 were the favored segments.

The same data also went into a second study, on T cells in Graves' hyperthyroidism and ophthalmopathy. This second study notes: Recently diagnosed hyperthyroidism of less than 2 months' duration affected patients aged 18 to 65. The study used the HTBI primer set for a first-round RT-PCR of the TCR CDR3.

The sample here was peripheral blood mononuclear cells (PBMCs), taken at new diagnosis, from a patient treated with antithyroid drugs. The sequence derives from a woman in her thirties with Graves disease. J is TRBJ1-6 and V is TRBV27; perhaps TRBD1 as D (5 bases). Written as DNA, the CDR3 is TGTGCCAGCGGGGGGAATAATTCACCCCTCCACTTT. Protein sequence: CASGGNNSPLHF.